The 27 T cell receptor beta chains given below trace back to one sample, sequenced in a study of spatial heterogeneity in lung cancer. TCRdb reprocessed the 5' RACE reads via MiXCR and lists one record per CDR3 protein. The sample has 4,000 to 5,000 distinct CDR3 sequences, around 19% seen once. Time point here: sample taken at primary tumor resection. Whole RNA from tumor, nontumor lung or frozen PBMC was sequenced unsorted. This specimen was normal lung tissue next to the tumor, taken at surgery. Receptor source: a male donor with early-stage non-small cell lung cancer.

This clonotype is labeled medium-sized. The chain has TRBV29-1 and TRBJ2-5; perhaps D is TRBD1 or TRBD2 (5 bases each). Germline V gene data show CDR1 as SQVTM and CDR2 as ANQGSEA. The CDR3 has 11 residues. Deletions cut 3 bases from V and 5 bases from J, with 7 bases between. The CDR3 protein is CSVEGTETQYF. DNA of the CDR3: TGCAGCGTTGAGGGGACGGAGACCCAGTACTTC.

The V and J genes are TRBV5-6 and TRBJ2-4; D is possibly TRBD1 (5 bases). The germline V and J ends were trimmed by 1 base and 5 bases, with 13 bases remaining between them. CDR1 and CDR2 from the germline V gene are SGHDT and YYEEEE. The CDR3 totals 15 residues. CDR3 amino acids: CASSLFATEENIQYF. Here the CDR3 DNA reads TGTGCCAGCAGCTTGTTCGCGACAGAAGAAAACATTCAGTACTTC.

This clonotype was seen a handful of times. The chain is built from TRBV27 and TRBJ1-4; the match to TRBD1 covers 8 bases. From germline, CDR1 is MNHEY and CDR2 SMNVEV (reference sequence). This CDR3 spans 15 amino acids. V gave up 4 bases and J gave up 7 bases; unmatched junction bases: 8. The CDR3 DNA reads TGTGCCAGCAGTTCATGGACAGGGAGTAGTGAAAAACTGTTTTTT. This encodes CASSSWTGSSEKLFF.

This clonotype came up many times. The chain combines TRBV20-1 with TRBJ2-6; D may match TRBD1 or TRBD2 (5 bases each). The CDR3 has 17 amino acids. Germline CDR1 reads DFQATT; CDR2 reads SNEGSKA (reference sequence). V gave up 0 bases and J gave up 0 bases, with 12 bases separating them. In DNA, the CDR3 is TGCAGTGCTAGAGATCAGGGAGATGCCTCTGGGGCCAACGTCCTGACTTTC. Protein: CSARDQGDASGANVLTF.

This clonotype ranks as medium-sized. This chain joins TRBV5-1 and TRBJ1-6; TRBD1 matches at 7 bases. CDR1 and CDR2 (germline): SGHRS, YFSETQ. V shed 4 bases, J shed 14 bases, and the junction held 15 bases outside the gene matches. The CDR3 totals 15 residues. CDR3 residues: CASSTEGAAAGTLHF. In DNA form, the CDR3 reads TGCGCCAGCAGCACGGAGGGGGCCGCCGCTGGGACCCTCCACTTT.

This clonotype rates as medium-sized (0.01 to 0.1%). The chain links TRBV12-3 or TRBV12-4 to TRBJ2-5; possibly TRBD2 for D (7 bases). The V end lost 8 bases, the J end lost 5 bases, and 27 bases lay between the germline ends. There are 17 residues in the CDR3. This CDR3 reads CASGERDVRGGGETQYF. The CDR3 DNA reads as TGTGCCAGCGGTGAGCGGGACGTCCGAGGGGGGGGCGAGACCCAGTACTTC.

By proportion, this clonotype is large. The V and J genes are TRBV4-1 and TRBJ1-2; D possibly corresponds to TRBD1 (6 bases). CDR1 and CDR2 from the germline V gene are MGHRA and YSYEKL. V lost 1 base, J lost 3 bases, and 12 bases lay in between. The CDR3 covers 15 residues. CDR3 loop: CASSQGPGADYGYTF. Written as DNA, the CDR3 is TGCGCCAGCAGCCAAGGCCCGGGGGCAGACTATGGCTACACCTTC.

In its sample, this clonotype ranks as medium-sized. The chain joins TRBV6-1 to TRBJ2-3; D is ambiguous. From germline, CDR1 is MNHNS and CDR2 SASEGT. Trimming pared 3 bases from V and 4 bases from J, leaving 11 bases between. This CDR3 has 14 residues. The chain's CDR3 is CASSDVGVSDTQYF. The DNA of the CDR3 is TGTGCCAGCAGTGATGTAGGTGTTTCAGATACGCAGTATTTT.

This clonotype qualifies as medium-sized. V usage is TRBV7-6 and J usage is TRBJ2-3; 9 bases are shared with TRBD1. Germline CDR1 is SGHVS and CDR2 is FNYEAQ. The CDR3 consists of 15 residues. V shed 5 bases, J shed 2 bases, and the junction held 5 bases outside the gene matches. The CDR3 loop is CASSGTGGVTDTQYF. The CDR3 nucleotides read TGTGCCAGCAGCGGCACAGGGGGCGTCACAGATACGCAGTATTTT.

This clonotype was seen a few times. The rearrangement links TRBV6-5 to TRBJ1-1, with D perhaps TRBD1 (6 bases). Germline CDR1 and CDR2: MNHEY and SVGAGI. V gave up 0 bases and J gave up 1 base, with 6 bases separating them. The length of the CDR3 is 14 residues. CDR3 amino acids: CASSYSTGNTEAFF. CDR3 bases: TGTGCCAGCAGTTACTCGACAGGGAACACTGAAGCTTTCTTT.

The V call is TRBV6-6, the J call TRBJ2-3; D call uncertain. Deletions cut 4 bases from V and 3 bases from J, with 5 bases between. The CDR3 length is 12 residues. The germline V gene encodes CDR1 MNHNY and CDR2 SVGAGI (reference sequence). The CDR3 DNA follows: TGTGCCAGCAGTTTTGAGACAGATACGCAGTATTTT. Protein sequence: CASSFETDTQYF.

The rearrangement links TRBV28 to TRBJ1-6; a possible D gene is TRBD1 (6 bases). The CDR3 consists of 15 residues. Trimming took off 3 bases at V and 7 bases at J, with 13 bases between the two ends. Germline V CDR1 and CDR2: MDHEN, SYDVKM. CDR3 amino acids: CASSLRGARNSPLHF. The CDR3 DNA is TGTGCCAGCAGTTTGCGGGGGGCGAGGAATTCACCCCTCCACTTT.

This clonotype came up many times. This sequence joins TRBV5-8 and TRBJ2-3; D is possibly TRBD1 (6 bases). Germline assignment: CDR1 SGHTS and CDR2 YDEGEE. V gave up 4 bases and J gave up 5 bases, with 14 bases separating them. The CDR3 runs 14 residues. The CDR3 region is CASSPGTPGDTQYF. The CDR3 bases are TGTGCCAGCAGCCCAGGGACACCAGGAGATACGCAGTATTTT. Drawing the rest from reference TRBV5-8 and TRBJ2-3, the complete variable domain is EAGVTQSPTHLIKTRGQQATLRCSPISGHTSVYWYQQALGLGLQFLLWYDEGEERNRGNFPPRFSGRQFPNYSSELNVNALELEDSALYLCASSPGTPGDTQYFGPGTRLTVL.

CDR3 amino acids: CSVGGGPITDTQYF. The CDR3 nucleotides read TGCAGCGTCGGCGGGGGGCCTATCACAGATACGCAGTATTTT. The chain employs TRBV29-1 and TRBJ2-3; 8 nucleotides match TRBD2. V was clipped by 6 bases and J by 2 bases; unmatched bases: 7. The CDR3 totals 14 residues. CDR1 SQVTM and CDR2 ANQGSEA come from the germline V gene.

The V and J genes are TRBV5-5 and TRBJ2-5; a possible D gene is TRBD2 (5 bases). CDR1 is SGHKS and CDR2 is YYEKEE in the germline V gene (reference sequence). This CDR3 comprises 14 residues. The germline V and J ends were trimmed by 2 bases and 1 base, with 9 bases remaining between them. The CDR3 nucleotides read TGTGCCAGCAGCTTCGGGGTTCGCCAAGAGACCCAGTACTTC. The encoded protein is CASSFGVRQETQYF.

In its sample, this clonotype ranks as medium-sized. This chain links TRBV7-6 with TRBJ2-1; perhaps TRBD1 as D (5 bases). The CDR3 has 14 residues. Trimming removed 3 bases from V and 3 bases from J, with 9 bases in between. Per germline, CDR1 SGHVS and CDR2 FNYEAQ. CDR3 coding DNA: TGTGCCAGCAGCTTGGGTACAGGCTACAATGAGCAGTTCTTC. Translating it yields CASSLGTGYNEQFF.

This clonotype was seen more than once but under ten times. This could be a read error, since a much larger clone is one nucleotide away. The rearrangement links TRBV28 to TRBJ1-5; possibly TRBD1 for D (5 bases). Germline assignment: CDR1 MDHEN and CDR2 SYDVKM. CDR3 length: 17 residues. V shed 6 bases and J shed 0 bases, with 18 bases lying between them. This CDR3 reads CASRIWGRTYSNQPQHF. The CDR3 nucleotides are TGTGCCAGCAGGATTTGGGGCAGAACTTATAGCAATCAGCCCCAGCATTTT.

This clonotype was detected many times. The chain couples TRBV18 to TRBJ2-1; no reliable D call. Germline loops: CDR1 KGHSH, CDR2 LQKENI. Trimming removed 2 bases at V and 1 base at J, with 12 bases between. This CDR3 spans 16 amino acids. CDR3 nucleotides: TGTGCCAGCTCACCAAATCCAGTCCGATCCTACAATGAGCAGTTCTTC. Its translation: CASSPNPVRSYNEQFF.

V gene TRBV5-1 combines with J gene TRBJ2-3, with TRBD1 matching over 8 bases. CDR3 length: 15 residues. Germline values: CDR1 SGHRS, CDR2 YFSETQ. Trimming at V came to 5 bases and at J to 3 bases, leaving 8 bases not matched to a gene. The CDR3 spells CASSHPTGETDTQYF. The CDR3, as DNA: TGCGCCAGCAGTCATCCGACAGGGGAGACAGATACGCAGTATTTT.

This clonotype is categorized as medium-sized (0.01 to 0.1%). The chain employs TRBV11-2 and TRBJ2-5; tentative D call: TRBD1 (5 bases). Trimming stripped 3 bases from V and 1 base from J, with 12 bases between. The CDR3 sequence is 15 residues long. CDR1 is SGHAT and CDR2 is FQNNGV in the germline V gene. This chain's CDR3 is CASSFFGQGQETQYF. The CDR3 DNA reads TGTGCCAGCAGCTTCTTCGGGCAGGGCCAAGAGACCCAGTACTTC.

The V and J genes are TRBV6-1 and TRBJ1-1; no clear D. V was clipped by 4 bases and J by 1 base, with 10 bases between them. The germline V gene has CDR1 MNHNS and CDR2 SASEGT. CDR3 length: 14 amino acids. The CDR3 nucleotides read TGTGCCAGCAGTGCTACGATCTCGAACACTGAAGCTTTCTTT. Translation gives CASSATISNTEAFF.

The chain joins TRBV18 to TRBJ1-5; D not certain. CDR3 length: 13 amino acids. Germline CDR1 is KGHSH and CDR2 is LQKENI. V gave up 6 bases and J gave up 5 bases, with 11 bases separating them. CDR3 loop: CASSPESYQPQHF. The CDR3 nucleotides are TGTGCCAGCTCTCCAGAATCCTATCAGCCCCAGCATTTT.

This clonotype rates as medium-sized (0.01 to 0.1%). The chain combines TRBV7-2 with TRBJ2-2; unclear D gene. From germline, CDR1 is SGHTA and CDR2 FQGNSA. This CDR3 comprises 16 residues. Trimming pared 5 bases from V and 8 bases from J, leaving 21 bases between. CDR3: CASSRNLDPSQGELFF. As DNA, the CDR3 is TGTGCCAGCAGCCGAAACCTGGACCCCTCTCAGGGGGAGCTGTTTTTT.

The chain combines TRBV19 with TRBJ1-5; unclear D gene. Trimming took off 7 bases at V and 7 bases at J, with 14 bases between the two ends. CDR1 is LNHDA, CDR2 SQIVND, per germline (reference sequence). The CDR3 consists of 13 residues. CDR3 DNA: TGTGCCAGTAATCCCTCCGTGGGGCAGCCCCAGCATTTT. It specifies CASNPSVGQPQHF.

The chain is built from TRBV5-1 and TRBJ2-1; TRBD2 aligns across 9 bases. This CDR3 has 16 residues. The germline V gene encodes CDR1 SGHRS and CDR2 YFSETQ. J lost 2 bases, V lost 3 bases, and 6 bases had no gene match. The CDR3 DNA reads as TGCGCCAGCAGCTCGGGGCTAGCGGGGCCCTACAATGAGCAGTTCTTC. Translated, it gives CASSSGLAGPYNEQFF.

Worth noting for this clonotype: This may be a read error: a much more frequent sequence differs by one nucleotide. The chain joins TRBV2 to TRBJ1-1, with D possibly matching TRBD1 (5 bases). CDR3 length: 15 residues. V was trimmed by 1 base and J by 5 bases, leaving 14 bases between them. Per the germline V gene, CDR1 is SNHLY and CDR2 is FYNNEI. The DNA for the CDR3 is TGTGCCAGCAGTGAAGAGGCAGGGAGGGAAACTGAAGCTTTCTTT. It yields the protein CASSEEAGRETEAFF.

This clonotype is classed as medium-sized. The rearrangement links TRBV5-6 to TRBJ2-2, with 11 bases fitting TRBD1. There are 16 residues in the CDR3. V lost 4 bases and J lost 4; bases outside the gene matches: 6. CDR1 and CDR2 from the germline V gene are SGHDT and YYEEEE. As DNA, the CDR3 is TGTGCCAGCAGCAACACCGGGACAGGGGGCACCGGGGAGCTGTTTTTT. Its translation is CASSNTGTGGTGELFF.